This TCR beta chain came from a study of OX40 agonist ivuxolimab in advanced cancers. CDR1 is MDHEN, CDR2 SYDVKM, per germline. This CDR3 is 13 amino acids long. Trimming removed 3 bases at V and 7 bases at J, with 10 bases between. The repertoire was sequenced with immunoSEQ multiplex PCR; TCRdb's copy has only in-frame clones and lacks some. The sample comprises roughly 92,000 clones, roughly 89% of which are singletons, and approximately 1.5% rests with the top ten. This TCR came from an adult with an advanced solid tumor such as melanoma, head and neck, liver or kidney cancer. The sample here was CD4+ or CD8+ T cells sorted from blood, taken in a trial of the OX40 agonist ivuxolimab. The V gene is TRBV28, the J gene TRBJ2-4, with D hard to call. Here the CDR3 reads CASSLVSGNIQYF. CDR3 bases: TGTGCCAGCAGTTTGGTTTCCGGGAACATTCAGTACTTC. Full variable domain (remainder filled in from reference TRBV28 and TRBJ2-4): DVKVTQSSRYLVKRTGEKVFLECVQDMDHENMFWYRQDPGLGLRLIYFSYDVKMKEKGDIPEGYSVSREKKERFSLILESASTNQTSMYLCASSLVSGNIQYFGAGTRLSVL.